The 30 T cell receptor beta chains below were found in one sample sequenced in a study of OX40 agonist ivuxolimab in advanced cancers. Assay: immunoSEQ multiplex PCR; the TCRdb copy retains only in-frame clones and omits some. Of roughly 100,000 clones listed, 85% to 95% are singletons. Sequencing was performed on CD4+ or CD8+ T cells sorted from blood, taken in a trial of the OX40 agonist ivuxolimab. All receptors come from an adult with an advanced solid tumor such as melanoma, head and neck, liver or kidney cancer.

This rearrangement joins TRBV5-1 to TRBJ1-6; a possible D gene is TRBD1 (5 bases). This CDR3 has 13 amino acids. The V gene's germline CDR1 is SGHRS and CDR2 YFSETQ. V was shortened by 4 bases and J by 10 bases, with 12 bases between the two germline ends. The CDR3 coding sequence is TGCGCCAGCAGCCTCCTGGGGGTCTCACCCCTCCACTTT. Translation: CASSLLGVSPLHF.

The chain has TRBV2 and TRBJ2-3, with TRBD1 matching 7 bases. CDR3 size: 15 residues. From germline, CDR1 is SNHLY and CDR2 FYNNEI. With V trimmed by 2 bases and J by 2 bases, 4 bases remained unmatched. CDR3 sequence reads: CASSEMGQPTDTQYF. In nucleotides, the CDR3 is TGTGCCAGCAGTGAAATGGGACAGCCCACAGATACGCAGTATTTT.

This clone occurred once. J is TRBJ2-3 and V is TRBV29-1, with a weak D call TRBD2 (6 bases). CDR1 SQVTM and CDR2 ANQGSEA come from the germline V gene. This CDR3 spans 12 amino acids. Trimming shortened V by 8 bases and J by 2 bases, and 11 bases separated the two germline ends. The CDR3: CSLGLTTDTQYF. The CDR3 nucleotides read TGCAGCTTGGGACTTACCACAGATACGCAGTATTTT.

The chain recombines TRBV7-2 with TRBJ1-6, with 7 bases lining up with TRBD1. Germline CDR1 SGHTA, CDR2 FQGNSA. V shed 6 bases and J 5 bases; nucleotides not matched to a gene: 7. This CDR3 region has 15 residues. The DNA of the CDR3 is TGTGCCAGCAGTCGCCAGGGACAGAATAATTCACCCCTCCACTTT. Its protein is CASSRQGQNNSPLHF.

The chain carries TRBV6-5 and TRBJ1-1; D unresolved. This CDR3 contains 13 residues. CDR1 is MNHEY and CDR2 is SVGAGI in the germline V gene. Trimming pared 7 bases from V and 3 bases from J, leaving 12 bases between. The CDR3 bases are TGTGCCAGCACGTCCACTGGGGACACTGAAGCTTTCTTT. It specifies CASTSTGDTEAFF.

The rearrangement joins TRBV6-5 to TRBJ2-7; D is undetermined. Germline CDR1 and CDR2: MNHEY and SVGAGI. The CDR3 runs to 12 residues. V was trimmed by 0 bases and J by 2 bases, leaving 2 bases between them. CDR3: CASSYSPYEQYV. The CDR3 coding sequence is TGTGCCAGCAGTTACTCTCCCTACGAGCAGTACGTC.

The chain recombines TRBV7-6 with TRBJ2-7; 7 bases line up with TRBD1. CDR1 is SGHVS, CDR2 FNYEAQ, per germline. The length of the CDR3 is 15 residues. J was trimmed by 1 base and V by 6 bases; bases with no gene match: 9. CDR3 DNA: TGTGCCAGCAGTTTGACAGGGATAGAATCCTACGAGCAGTACTTC. It codes for CASSLTGIESYEQYF. The variable domain in full, completed from reference TRBV7-6 and TRBJ2-7, reads GAGVSQSPRYKVTKRGQDVALRCDPISGHVSLYWYRQALGQGPEFLTYFNYEAQQDKSGLPNDRFSAERPEGSISTLTIQRTEQRDSAMYRCASSLTGIESYEQYFGPGTRLTVT.

This clone showed up just once. This sequence joins TRBV9 and TRBJ2-1, with D maybe TRBD2 (6 bases). Germline CDR1 and CDR2: SGDLS and YYNGEE. Trimming shortened V by 0 bases and J by 7 bases, and 11 bases separated the two germline ends. The CDR3 is 14 amino acids. Here the CDR3 reads CASSVAWRGNEQFF. In DNA form, the CDR3 reads TGTGCCAGCAGCGTAGCTTGGAGGGGTAATGAGCAGTTCTTC.

This clone was counted once. This rearrangement joins TRBV19 to TRBJ1-5; tentatively, D is TRBD1 (6 bases). This CDR3 region has 15 residues. Germline assignment: CDR1 LNHDA and CDR2 SQIVND (reference sequence). Deletions cut 7 bases from V and 6 bases from J, with 19 bases between. The CDR3 DNA reads TGTGCCAGTAATCAAGAGGGGGGCGCGACTCAGCCCCAGCATTTT. Residues: CASNQEGGATQPQHF.

A single count supports this clone. The V and J genes are TRBV7-9 and TRBJ1-6; D is perhaps TRBD1 (5 bases). CDR1 and CDR2 (germline): SEHNR, FQNEAQ (reference sequence). V gave up 0 bases and J gave up 5 bases, with 8 bases separating them. The CDR3 is made up of 15 amino acids. The CDR3 here is CASSLAGTDNSPLHF. As DNA, the CDR3 is TGTGCCAGCAGCTTAGCCGGGACCGATAATTCACCCCTCCACTTT.

V gene TRBV5-4 combines with J gene TRBJ2-1; no clear D gene. The CDR3 runs 14 residues. The V end was cut by 4 bases, the J end by 6 bases, with 14 bases between. The germline V gene has CDR1 SGHNT and CDR2 YYREEE (reference sequence). CDR3 region: CASSPKQRGNEQFF. The CDR3 DNA follows: TGTGCCAGCAGCCCGAAACAGAGAGGCAATGAGCAGTTCTTC.

Only a few counts were recorded for this clone. The rearrangement links TRBV6-1 to TRBJ1-5, with D possibly TRBD1 on 6 matching bases. The germline CDR1 and CDR2 sequences are MNHNS and SASEGT. V was pared by 1 base and J by 6 bases, with 13 bases between. The CDR3 is made up of 15 amino acids. DNA of the CDR3: TGTGCCAGCAGTGAAGTATCAGGGGCTGGTCAGCCCCAGCATTTT. It encodes CASSEVSGAGQPQHF.

This clone was detected only once. This chain links TRBV19 with TRBJ1-4; 7 positions match TRBD1. CDR1 LNHDA and CDR2 SQIVND come from the germline V gene (reference sequence). The CDR3 has 15 residues. V lost 2 bases, J lost 8 bases, and 8 bases stayed unmatched. The CDR3 DNA reads as TGTGCCAGTAGTATATCTCCAGGGGGGCACGAAAAACTGTTTTTT. As protein: CASSISPGGHEKLFF.

V is TRBV7-9 and J is TRBJ2-3, with TRBD2 matching over 14 bases. This CDR3 has 16 residues. V lost 5 bases to trimming and J lost 5 bases; unmatched junction nucleotides: 6. Germline assignment: CDR1 SEHNR and CDR2 FQNEAQ (reference sequence). The CDR3 reads CASSAGLAGEVDTQYF. The CDR3 DNA sequence: TGTGCCAGCAGCGCGGGACTAGCGGGAGAGGTAGATACGCAGTATTTT.

The chain combines TRBV6-5 with TRBJ1-1; 8 bases match TRBD1. The germline V gene encodes CDR1 MNHEY and CDR2 SVGAGI. The V segment lost 6 bases and the J segment 3 bases; nucleotides outside the gene matches: 3. This CDR3 has 13 amino acids. Here the CDR3 DNA reads TGTGCCAGCAGCCTGACAGGGGACACTGAAGCTTTCTTT. Translation: CASSLTGDTEAFF.

The genes are TRBV27 and TRBJ2-7, with D hard to call. This CDR3 region has 11 residues. Looked up from germline, CDR1 is MNHEY and CDR2 is SMNVEV (reference sequence). The V end was cut by 5 bases, the J end by 2 bases, with 4 bases between. The CDR3 coding sequence is TGTGCCAGCAGTATTGCCTACGAGCAGTACTTC. Protein product: CASSIAYEQYF.

This chain joins TRBV20-1 and TRBJ2-3; D gene ambiguous. Per germline, CDR1 DFQATT and CDR2 SNEGSKA (reference sequence). The CDR3 loop spans 11 amino acids. Trimming pared 4 bases from V and 6 bases from J, leaving 8 bases between. The CDR3 DNA sequence: TGCAGTGCTAAGAGATTGGATACGCAGTATTTT. Translated, it gives CSAKRLDTQYF.

This sequence joins TRBV9 and TRBJ1-1; perhaps TRBD1 as D (6 bases). Deletions cut 4 bases from V and 0 bases from J, with 10 bases between. The CDR3 contains 14 residues. Germline lookup yields CDR1 SGDLS and CDR2 YYNGEE. CDR3 in amino acids: CASSPGAMNTEAFF. CDR3 coding DNA: TGTGCCAGCAGCCCGGGGGCCATGAACACTGAAGCTTTCTTT.

The J gene is TRBJ1-2, the V gene TRBV4-3; tentative D call: TRBD1 (6 bases). Trimming took 2 bases from V and 3 from J, leaving 13 bases between them. Germline lookup yields CDR1 LGHNA and CDR2 YSLEER. The CDR3 has 15 residues. CDR3 sequence: CASSQNIRGDYGYTF. CDR3 in DNA: TGCGCCAGCAGCCAAAACATTAGGGGGGACTATGGCTACACCTTC.

The J gene is TRBJ1-2, the V gene TRBV6-6; D is unclear. The germline V gene encodes CDR1 MNHNY and CDR2 SVGAGI (reference sequence). Trimming removed 7 bases at V and 4 bases at J, with 19 bases between. This CDR3 spans 15 amino acids. The DNA of the CDR3 is TGTGCCAGCACCCCCCGGCAGGCCCTTCTCTATGGCTACACCTTC. It specifies CASTPRQALLYGYTF.

The chain couples TRBV30 to TRBJ1-5, with a weak D call TRBD1 (5 bases). From germline, CDR1 is GTSNPN and CDR2 SVGIG (reference sequence). This CDR3 is built from 13 residues. Trimming stripped 2 bases from V and 11 bases from J, with 16 bases between. The CDR3 coding sequence is TGTGCCTGGAGTCTCGGGGACCCTCGGGCCCAGCATTTT. It encodes CAWSLGDPRAQHF. Full variable domain (outside the CDR3, taken from reference TRBV30 and TRBJ1-5): SQTIHQWPATLVQPVGSPLSLECTVEGTSNPNLYWYRQAAGRGLQLLFYSVGIGQISSEVPQNLSASRPQDRQFILSSKKLLLSDSGFYLCAWSLGDPRAQHFGDGTRLSIL.

This sequence joins TRBV30 and TRBJ2-1, with 8 nucleotides matching TRBD2. With 4 bases clipped from V and 10 bases from J, the junction kept 9 bases outside the gene matches. Germline CDR1 reads GTSNPN; CDR2 reads SVGIG (reference sequence). The CDR3 has 13 amino acids. The CDR3 DNA reads as TGTGCCTGGATCGGGCGGGAGGTTGGAGAGCAGTTCTTC. It encodes CAWIGREVGEQFF.

The chain recombines TRBV5-3 with TRBJ2-2; TRBD2 aligns across 14 bases. TRBV5-3 is an ORF, and what it does is uncertain. J gave up 2 bases and V 4 bases, and 13 bases lay outside the gene matches. The CDR3 loop spans 20 amino acids. The CDR3 reads CARSNTGTSGGRPNTGELFF. DNA for the CDR3: TGTGCCAGAAGCAATACCGGGACTAGCGGGGGCAGGCCTAACACCGGGGAGCTGTTTTTT.

CDR3 sequence (DNA): TGTGCCAGCAACGACAGGGACCACTATGGCTACACCTTC. Protein sequence: CASNDRDHYGYTF. This chain connects TRBV6-5 to TRBJ1-2; 7 bases align to TRBD1. Germline loops: CDR1 MNHEY, CDR2 SVGAGI. The CDR3 runs to 13 residues. V was pared by 7 bases and J by 3 bases, with 5 bases of the junction left unmatched.

This chain joins TRBV19 and TRBJ2-2; tentative D call: TRBD1 (5 bases). Deletions cut 9 bases from V and 4 bases from J, with 12 bases between. Germline V CDR1 and CDR2: LNHDA, SQIVND (reference sequence). The CDR3 runs 13 residues. Here the CDR3 DNA reads TGTGCCAGCACTCTGGGGCGCACCGGGGAGCTGTTTTTT. Its translation is CASTLGRTGELFF.

This chain connects TRBV6-1 to TRBJ1-1; 9 bases agree with TRBD1. Trimming at V came to 6 bases and at J to 1 base, leaving 3 bases not matched to a gene. From germline, CDR1 is MNHNS and CDR2 SASEGT. CDR3 size: 14 residues. In DNA, the CDR3 is TGTGCCAGCAGCAGGGGACAGGGGAACACTGAAGCTTTCTTT. Residues: CASSRGQGNTEAFF.

The chain couples TRBV6-6 to TRBJ2-7; D is uncertain. The V end was cut by 5 bases, the J end by 1 base, with 9 bases between. The CDR3 has 13 amino acids. Germline V gives CDR1 MNHNY, CDR2 SVGAGI (reference sequence). CDR3 sequence (DNA): TGTGCCAGCAGTCCCCCTCAATCCTACGAGCAGTACGTC. The encoded protein is CASSPPQSYEQYV.

The V call is TRBV15, the J call TRBJ2-1; weak D call: TRBD2 (6 bases). From germline, CDR1 is LNHNV and CDR2 YYDKDF (reference sequence). Trimming took 3 bases from V and 0 from J, leaving 9 bases between them. CDR3 length equals 15 residues. The CDR3 here is CATSRTSSSYNEQFF. CDR3 nucleotides: TGTGCCACCAGCAGGACTAGTTCCTCCTACAATGAGCAGTTCTTC.

J is TRBJ1-2 and V is TRBV5-5; D unclear. The CDR3 loop spans 15 amino acids. The germline V gene has CDR1 SGHKS and CDR2 YYEKEE (reference sequence). Deletions cut 3 bases from V and 5 bases from J, with 17 bases between. This CDR3 reads CASSSMYAGSYGYTF. Written as DNA, the CDR3 is TGTGCCAGCAGCTCGATGTACGCAGGATCTTATGGCTACACCTTC. Variable domain in full (rest from reference TRBV5-5 and TRBJ1-2): DAGVTQSPTHLIKTRGQQVTLRCSPISGHKSVSWYQQVLGQGPQFIFQYYEKEERGRGNFPDRFSARQFPNYSSELNVNALLLGDSALYLCASSSMYAGSYGYTFGSGTRLTVV.

The rearrangement uses TRBV28 and TRBJ1-5, with D unresolved. The CDR3 sequence is 12 residues long. V lost 5 bases to trimming and J lost 10 bases, with 12 bases between them. Germline CDR1 is MDHEN and CDR2 is SYDVKM. CDR3 sequence reads: CASSTAAGPQHF. CDR3 nucleotide sequence: TGTGCCAGCAGTACCGCCGCGGGACCCCAGCATTTT. Full variable domain (remainder filled in from reference TRBV28 and TRBJ1-5): DVKVTQSSRYLVKRTGEKVFLECVQDMDHENMFWYRQDPGLGLRLIYFSYDVKMKEKGDIPEGYSVSREKKERFSLILESASTNQTSMYLCASSTAAGPQHFGDGTRLSIL.